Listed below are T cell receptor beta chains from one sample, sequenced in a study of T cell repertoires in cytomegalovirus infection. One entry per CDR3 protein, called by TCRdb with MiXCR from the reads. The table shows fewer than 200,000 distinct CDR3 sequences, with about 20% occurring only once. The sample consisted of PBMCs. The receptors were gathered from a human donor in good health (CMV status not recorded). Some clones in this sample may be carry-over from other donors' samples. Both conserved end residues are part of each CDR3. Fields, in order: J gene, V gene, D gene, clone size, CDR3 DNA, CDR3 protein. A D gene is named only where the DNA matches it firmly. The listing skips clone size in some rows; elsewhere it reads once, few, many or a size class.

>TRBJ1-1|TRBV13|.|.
TGTGCCAGCAGCCCCCCACGAAACACTGAAGCTTTCTTT
CASSPPRNTEAFF
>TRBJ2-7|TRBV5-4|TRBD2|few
TGTGCCAGCAGCTTGGTGTCTAGCGGGAGGGACTACGAGCAGTACTTC
CASSLVSSGRDYEQYF
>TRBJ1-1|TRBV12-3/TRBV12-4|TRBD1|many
TGTGCCAGCAGTACACCGGGACAGGCCCGGGCGACTGAAGCTTTCTTT
CASSTPGQARATEAFF
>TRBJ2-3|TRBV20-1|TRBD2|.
TGCAGTGCTAGACCATCAGTAGGACTAGTCGCAGATACGCAGTATTTT
CSARPSVGLVADTQYF
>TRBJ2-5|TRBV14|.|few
TGTGCCAGCAGCCAAGAGATCGGGGCAGGGGAGACCCAGTACTTC
CASSQEIGAGETQYF
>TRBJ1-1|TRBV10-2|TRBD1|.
TGCGCCAGCAGATTAACAGGGGGGAACACTGAAGCTTTCTTT
CASRLTGGNTEAFF
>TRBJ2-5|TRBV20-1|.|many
TGCAGTGCTAGAATGGGGATTGGGACCCAGTACTTC
CSARMGIGTQYF
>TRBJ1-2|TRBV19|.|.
TGTGCCAGTAGTATAGGGGGCAGGGCCAACTATGGCTACACCTTC
CASSIGGRANYGYTF
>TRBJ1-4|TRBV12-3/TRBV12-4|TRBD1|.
TGTGCCAGCAGTTCCCGGGACAGGGGGCGGGGCACTAATGAAAAACTGTTTTTT
CASSSRDRGRGTNEKLFF
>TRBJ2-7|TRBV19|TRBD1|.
TGTGCCAGTAAAAACCCGGGACAGACGGAAGAGCAGTACTTC
CASKNPGQTEEQYF
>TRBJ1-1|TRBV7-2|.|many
TGTGCCAGCAGCTTACAGGCCCTAAGGTGGACTGAAGCTTTCTTT
CASSLQALRWTEAFF
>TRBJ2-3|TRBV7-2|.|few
TGTGCCAGCAGCTTAGGGAGCATCACAGATACGCAGTATTTT
CASSLGSITDTQYF
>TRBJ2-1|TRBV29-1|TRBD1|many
TGCAGCGCCCAGGGGACAGAATACAATGAGCAGTTCTTC
CSAQGTEYNEQFF
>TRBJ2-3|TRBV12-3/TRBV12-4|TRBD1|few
TGTGCCAGCAGTAGAACACAGGGGGCAGATACGCAGTATTTT
CASSRTQGADTQYF
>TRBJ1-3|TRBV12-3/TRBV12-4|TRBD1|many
TGTGCCAGCACCTTGCCCCCAGGGGGCTCTGGAAACACCATATATTTT
CASTLPPGGSGNTIYF
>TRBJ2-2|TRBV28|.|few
TGTGCCAGCAACCCTCTTTGGGGTCGGGCGAACACCGGGGAGCTGTTTTTT
CASNPLWGRANTGELFF
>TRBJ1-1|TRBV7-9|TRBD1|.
TGTGCCAGCAGCCTAGGGGGCGCGGCTGAAGCTTTCTTT
CASSLGGAAEAFF
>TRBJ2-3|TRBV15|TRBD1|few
TGTGCCACCAGCCTCGGGACAGGCACAGATACGCAGTATTTT
CATSLGTGTDTQYF
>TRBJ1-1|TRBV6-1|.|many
TGTGCCAGCAGTGATAAGACACCCCCGGAAGCTTTCTTT
CASSDKTPPEAFF
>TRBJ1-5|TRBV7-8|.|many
TGTGCCAGCAGCTTCAGAACCGATCAGCCCCAGCATTTT
CASSFRTDQPQHF
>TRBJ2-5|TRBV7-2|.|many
TGTGCCAGCAGCTTAGCGCGGGTCCTAGAGACCCAGTACTTC
CASSLARVLETQYF
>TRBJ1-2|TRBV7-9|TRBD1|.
TGTGCCAGCAGCTTTTTGCAGGGGGCGGCCTATGGCTACACCTTC
CASSFLQGAAYGYTF
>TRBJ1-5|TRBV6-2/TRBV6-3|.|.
TGTGCCAGCAGTTTCGACGAGGTGGGCGGTCAGCCCCAGCATTTT
CASSFDEVGGQPQHF
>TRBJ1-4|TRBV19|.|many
TGTGCCAGTAGTAACCGGCCGGTCGCTAATGAAAAACTGTTTTTT
CASSNRPVANEKLFF